This T cell receptor (beta chain) appears in the sequencing data of a study of blood T cell repertoires in COVID-19. Study in general: The samples span acute and convalescent COVID-19 from the United States, Italy and Spain.

Profiled with immunoSEQ multiplex PCR; TCRdb holds only in-frame clones, not every one. This table holds about 240,000 clones, 75% to 85% found once. V lost 2 bases and J lost 2, with 8 bases in between. The length of the CDR3 is 14 residues. CDR1 is SNHLY and CDR2 is FYNNEI in the germline V gene. Input material: peripheral blood. This TCR derives from a woman aged 70-85 years with acute or convalescent COVID-19. The V gene is TRBV2, the J gene TRBJ2-3; no clear D. Here the CDR3 reads CASSENHSTDTQYF. The CDR3 bases are TGTGCCAGCAGTGAAAACCACTCCACAGATACGCAGTATTTT.